This T cell receptor beta chain originates from a study of PD-1 blockade in mismatch repair-deficient tumors. About the research overall: Enrolled about 2012-2016, patients had progressing, pretreated mismatch repair-deficient cancers of 12 types. The study, taken as a whole, reports: After pembrolizumab, tumor-resident clones rose rapidly, then generally contracted before radiologic responses.

For this clone: Its target is unknown.

Mismatch repair deficiency was confirmed in all patients, by PCR or immunohistochemistry. A few pembrolizumab responders had their TCRs sequenced. This CDR3 comprises 15 residues. Trimming at V came to 6 bases and at J to 7 bases, leaving 12 bases not matched to a gene. CDR1 is LNHDA, CDR2 SQIVND, per germline (reference sequence). The assay was immunoSEQ multiplex PCR, and TCRdb's table has in-frame clones only and misses some. Of around 130,000 clones detected, around nine tenths appear once; the ten largest clones hold about 10%. The sample in question was peripheral blood, obtained approximately 73 weeks after starting pembrolizumab. The sequence derives from an adult with mismatch repair-deficient cancer. The chain joins TRBV19 to TRBJ2-1; 7 bases align to TRBD2. CDR3 nucleotides: TGTGCCAGTAGGGGGACTGCGGGAGCGCCGAATGAGCAGTTCTTC. It yields the protein CASRGTAGAPNEQFF.